A single sample is the source of the 6 T cell receptor beta chains below, sequenced in a study of T cell responses to AZD1222 COVID-19 vaccine. Data came from immunoSEQ multiplex PCR; TCRdb stores just in-frame clones and leaves some out. The table has about 100,000 clones, about 87% seen once. The input for sequencing was peripheral blood, taken 28 days after the second AZD1222 dose. All receptors derive from an adult who received the AZD1222 COVID-19 vaccine.

DNA for the CDR3: TGTGCCAGCTTCCGGGGGCAGGGGAACACTGAAGCTTTCTTT. It specifies CASFRGQGNTEAFF. V gene TRBV7-9 combines with J gene TRBJ1-1; weak D call: TRBD1 (6 bases). The CDR3 totals 14 residues. Germline lookup yields CDR1 SEHNR and CDR2 FQNEAQ (reference sequence). The germline V and J ends were trimmed by 8 bases and 1 base, with 14 bases remaining between them.

This clone was seen a single time. The chain recombines TRBV6-2 or TRBV6-3 with TRBJ2-1; D gene uncertain. This CDR3 has 15 residues. V was clipped by 0 bases and J by 10 bases, with 16 bases between them. Germline values: CDR1 MNHEY, CDR2 SVGEGT. The CDR3 here is CASSYSVQLVGEQFF. CDR3 coding DNA: TGTGCCAGCAGTTACTCAGTCCAGTTAGTGGGGGAGCAGTTCTTC.

In this sample, this clone turned up once. This sequence joins TRBV7-9 and TRBJ2-7, with no clear D. V was shortened by 0 bases and J by 1 base, with 10 bases between the two germline ends. Looked up from germline, CDR1 is SEHNR and CDR2 is FQNEAQ (reference sequence). This CDR3 has 15 residues. CDR3 coding DNA: TGTGCCAGCAGCTTAGCAGTTCAGGATTCCTACGAGCAGTACTTC. Residues: CASSLAVQDSYEQYF.

The genes are TRBV5-1 and TRBJ1-4; tentatively, D is TRBD1 (5 bases). The V gene lost 3 bases and the J gene lost 0 bases, with 12 bases spanning the gap. CDR3 length: 16 amino acids. Germline V gene data show CDR1 as SGHRS and CDR2 as YFSETQ. The CDR3 is CASSWDPTATNEKLFF. The DNA for the CDR3 is TGCGCCAGCAGCTGGGACCCCACTGCAACTAATGAAAAACTGTTTTTT. The variable domain in full, completed from reference TRBV5-1 and TRBJ1-4, reads KAGVTQTPRYLIKTRGQQVTLSCSPISGHRSVSWYQQTPGQGLQFLFEYFSETQRNKGNFPGRFSGRQFSNSRSEMNVSTLELGDSALYLCASSWDPTATNEKLFFGSGTQLSVL.

The V gene is TRBV5-5, the J gene TRBJ2-1, with D maybe TRBD1 (5 bases). The V and J ends lost 4 bases and 6 bases respectively, with 11 bases between them. From germline, CDR1 is SGHKS and CDR2 YYEKEE (reference sequence). The CDR3 length is 13 residues. The CDR3 coding sequence is TGTGCCAGCAGCCCCAGGGTCCTCAATGAGCAGTTCTTC. It encodes CASSPRVLNEQFF.

This clone was seen just once. The chain uses TRBV29-1 and TRBJ2-2; 8 bases are shared with TRBD1. The CDR3 sequence is 12 residues long. V shed 7 bases, J shed 6 bases, and the junction held 4 bases outside the gene matches. Germline V gene lookup returns CDR1 SQVTM and CDR2 ANQGSEA. The CDR3 DNA reads as TGCAGCGGTAAACAGGGGGCCGGGGAGCTGTTTTTT. It yields the protein CSGKQGAGELFF.